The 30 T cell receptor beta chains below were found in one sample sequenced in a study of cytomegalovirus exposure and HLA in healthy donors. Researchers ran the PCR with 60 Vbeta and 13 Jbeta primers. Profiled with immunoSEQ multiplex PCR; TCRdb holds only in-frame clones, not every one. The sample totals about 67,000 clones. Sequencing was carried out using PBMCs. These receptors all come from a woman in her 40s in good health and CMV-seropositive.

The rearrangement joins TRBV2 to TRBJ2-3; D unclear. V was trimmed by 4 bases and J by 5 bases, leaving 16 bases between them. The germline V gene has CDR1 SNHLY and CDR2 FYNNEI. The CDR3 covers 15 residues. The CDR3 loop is CASSAILTDGDTQYF. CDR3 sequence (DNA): TGTGCCAGCAGTGCAATTCTGACTGATGGAGATACGCAGTATTTT.

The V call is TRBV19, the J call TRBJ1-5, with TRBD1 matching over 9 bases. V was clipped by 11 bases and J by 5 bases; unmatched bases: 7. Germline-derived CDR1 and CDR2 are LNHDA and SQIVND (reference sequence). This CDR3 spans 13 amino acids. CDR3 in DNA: TGTGCCTATTCACAGGGGGCTGATCAGCCCCAGCATTTT. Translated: CAYSQGADQPQHF.

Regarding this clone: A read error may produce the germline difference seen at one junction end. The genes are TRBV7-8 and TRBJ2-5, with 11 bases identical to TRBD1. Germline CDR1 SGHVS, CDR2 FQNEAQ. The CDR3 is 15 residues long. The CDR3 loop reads CASSYQAGTGGASDF. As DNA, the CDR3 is TGTGCCAGCAGCTACCAAGCCGGGACAGGGGGGGCCTCGGACTTC.

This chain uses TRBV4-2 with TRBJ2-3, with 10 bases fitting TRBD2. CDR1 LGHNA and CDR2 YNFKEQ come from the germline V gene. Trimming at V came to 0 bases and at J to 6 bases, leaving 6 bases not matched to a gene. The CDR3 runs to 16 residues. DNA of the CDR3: TGTGCCAGCAGCCAAGACGGTGGTAGCGGGGGGGATACGCAGTATTTT. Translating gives CASSQDGGSGGDTQYF.

The CDR3 sequence is CASSLGLDTDTQYF. The CDR3 DNA sequence: TGTGCCAGCAGCCTTGGACTAGACACAGATACGCAGTATTTT. The chain uses TRBV14 and TRBJ2-3; 7 bases are shared with TRBD2. CDR3 length: 14 residues. From germline, CDR1 is SGHDN and CDR2 FVKESK. The ends lost 4 bases at V and 2 bases at J; junction bases unmatched: 3.

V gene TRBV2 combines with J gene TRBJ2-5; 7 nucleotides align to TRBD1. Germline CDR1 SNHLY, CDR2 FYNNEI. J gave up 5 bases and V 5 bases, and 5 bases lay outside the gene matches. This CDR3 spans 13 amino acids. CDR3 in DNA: TGTGCCAGCAGTCTAGGGGGCTGGGAGACCCAGTACTTC. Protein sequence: CASSLGGWETQYF. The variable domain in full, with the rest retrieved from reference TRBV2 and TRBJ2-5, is EPEVTQTPSHQVTQMGQEVILRCVPISNHLYFYWYRQILGQKVEFLVSFYNNEISEKSEIFDDQFSVERPDGSNFTLKIRSTKLEDSAMYFCASSLGGWETQYFGPGTRLLVL.

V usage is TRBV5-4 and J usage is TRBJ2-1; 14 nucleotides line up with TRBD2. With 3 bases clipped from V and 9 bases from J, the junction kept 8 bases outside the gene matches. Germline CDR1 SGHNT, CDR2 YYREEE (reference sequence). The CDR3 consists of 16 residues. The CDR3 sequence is CASSSSRLAGGGEQFF. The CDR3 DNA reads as TGTGCCAGCAGCTCCTCTCGACTAGCGGGAGGGGGTGAGCAGTTCTTC.

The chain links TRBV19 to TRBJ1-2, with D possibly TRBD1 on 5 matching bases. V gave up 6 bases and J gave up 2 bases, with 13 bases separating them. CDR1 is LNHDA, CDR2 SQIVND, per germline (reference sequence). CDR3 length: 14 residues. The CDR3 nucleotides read TGTGCCAGTAGCGGTAGGGGAGGAAACTATGGCTACACCTTC. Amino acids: CASSGRGGNYGYTF.

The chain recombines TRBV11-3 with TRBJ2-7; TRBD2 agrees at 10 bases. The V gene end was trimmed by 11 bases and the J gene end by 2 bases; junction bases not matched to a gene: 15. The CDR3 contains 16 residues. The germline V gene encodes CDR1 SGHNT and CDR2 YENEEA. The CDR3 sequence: CASGTSERGKAYEQYF. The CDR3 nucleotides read TGTGCCTCCGGGACTAGCGAACGCGGGAAGGCCTACGAGCAGTACTTC.

The CDR3 loop reads CASSQDYLAGGTQYF. The CDR3 DNA follows: TGTGCCAGCAGCCAAGATTATCTAGCGGGAGGGACCCAGTACTTC. The chain carries TRBV4-2 and TRBJ2-5, with TRBD2 matching 11 bases. Looked up from germline, CDR1 is LGHNA and CDR2 is YNFKEQ. V was clipped by 0 bases and J by 7 bases; unmatched bases: 4. The CDR3 is 15 residues long.

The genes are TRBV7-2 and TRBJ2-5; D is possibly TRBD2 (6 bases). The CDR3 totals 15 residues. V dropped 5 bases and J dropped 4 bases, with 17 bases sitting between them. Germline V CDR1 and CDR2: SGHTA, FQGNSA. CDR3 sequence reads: CASSQHPTSPETQYF. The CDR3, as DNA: TGTGCCAGCAGCCAACACCCGACTAGTCCAGAGACCCAGTACTTC.

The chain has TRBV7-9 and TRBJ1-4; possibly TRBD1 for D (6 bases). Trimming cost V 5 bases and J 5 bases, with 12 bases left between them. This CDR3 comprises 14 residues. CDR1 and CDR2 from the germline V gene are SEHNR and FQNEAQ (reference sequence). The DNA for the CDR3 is TGTGCCAGCAGCCCGCGACAGGCGAATGAAAAACTGTTTTTT. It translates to CASSPRQANEKLFF.

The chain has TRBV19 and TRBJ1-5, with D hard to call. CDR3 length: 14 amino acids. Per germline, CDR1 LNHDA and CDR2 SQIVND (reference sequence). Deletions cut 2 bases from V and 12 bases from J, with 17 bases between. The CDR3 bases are TGTGCCAGTAGTATACGGTACTACGACTCTGACCAGCATTTT. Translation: CASSIRYYDSDQHF.

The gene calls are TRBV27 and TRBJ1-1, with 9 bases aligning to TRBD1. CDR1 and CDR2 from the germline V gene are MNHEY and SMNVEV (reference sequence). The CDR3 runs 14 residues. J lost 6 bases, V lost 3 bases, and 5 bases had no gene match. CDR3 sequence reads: CASSFPGTGSEAFF. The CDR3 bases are TGTGCCAGCAGTTTTCCTGGGACAGGGTCTGAAGCTTTCTTT.

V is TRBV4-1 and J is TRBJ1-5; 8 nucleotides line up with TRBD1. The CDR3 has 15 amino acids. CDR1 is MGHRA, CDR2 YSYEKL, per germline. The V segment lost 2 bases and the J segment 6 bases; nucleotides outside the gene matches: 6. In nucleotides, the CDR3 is TGCGCCAGCAGCCAAATTCCAGGGGGCCCTCAGCCCCAGCATTTT. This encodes CASSQIPGGPQPQHF.

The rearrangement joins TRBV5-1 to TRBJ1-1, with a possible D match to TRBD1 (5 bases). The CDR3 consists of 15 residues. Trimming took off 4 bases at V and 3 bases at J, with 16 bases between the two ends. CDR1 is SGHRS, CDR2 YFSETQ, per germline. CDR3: CASSQAPRGDTEAFF. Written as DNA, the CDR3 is TGCGCCAGCAGCCAGGCACCCCGGGGGGACACTGAAGCTTTCTTT.

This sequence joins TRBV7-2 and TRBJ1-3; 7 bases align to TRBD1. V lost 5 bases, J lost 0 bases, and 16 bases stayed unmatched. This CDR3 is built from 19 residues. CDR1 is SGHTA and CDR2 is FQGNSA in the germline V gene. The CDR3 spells CASSTRQGGGGSSGNTIYF. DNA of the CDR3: TGTGCCAGCAGCACTAGACAGGGAGGAGGGGGAAGCTCTGGAAACACCATATATTTT. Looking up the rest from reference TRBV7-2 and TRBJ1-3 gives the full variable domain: GAGVSQSPSNKVTEKGKDVELRCDPISGHTALYWYRQSLGQGLEFLIYFQGNSAPDKSGLPSDRFSAERTGGSVSTLTIQRTQQEDSAVYLCASSTRQGGGGSSGNTIYFGEGSWLTVV.

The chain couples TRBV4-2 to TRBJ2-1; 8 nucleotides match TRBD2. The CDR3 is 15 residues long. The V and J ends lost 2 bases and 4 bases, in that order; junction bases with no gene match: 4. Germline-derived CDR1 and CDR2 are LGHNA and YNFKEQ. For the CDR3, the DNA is TGTGCCAGCAGCCAATCGAGCGGGGGATACAATGAGCAGTTCTTC. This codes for CASSQSSGGYNEQFF.

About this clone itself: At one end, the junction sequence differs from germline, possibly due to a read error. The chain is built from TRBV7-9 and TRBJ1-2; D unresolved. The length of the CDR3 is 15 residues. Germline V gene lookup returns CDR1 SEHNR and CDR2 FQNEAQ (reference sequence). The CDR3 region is CASSLAARSDYGYTF. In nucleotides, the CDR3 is TGTGCCAGCAGCCTAGCAGCCAGGTCCGACTATGGCTACACCTTC.

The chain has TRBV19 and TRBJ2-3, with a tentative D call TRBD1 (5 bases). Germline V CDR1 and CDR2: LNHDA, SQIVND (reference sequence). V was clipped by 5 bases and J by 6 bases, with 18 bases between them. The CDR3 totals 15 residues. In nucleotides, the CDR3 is TGTGCCAGTAGTGTCCACAGGTCCCGAACGGATACGCAGTATTTT. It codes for CASSVHRSRTDTQYF.

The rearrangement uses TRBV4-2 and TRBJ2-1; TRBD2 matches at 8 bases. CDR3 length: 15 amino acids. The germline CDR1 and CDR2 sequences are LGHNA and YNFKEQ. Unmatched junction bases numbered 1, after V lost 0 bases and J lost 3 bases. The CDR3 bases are TGTGCCAGCAGCCAAGAAGGGACTAGCTACAATGAGCAGTTCTTC. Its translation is CASSQEGTSYNEQFF.

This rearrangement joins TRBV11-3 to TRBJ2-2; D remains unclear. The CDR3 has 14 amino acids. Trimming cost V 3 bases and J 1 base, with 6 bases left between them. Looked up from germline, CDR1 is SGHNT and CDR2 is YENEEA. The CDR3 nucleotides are TGTGCCAGCAGCTTGAGACTGAACACCGGGGAGCTGTTTTTT. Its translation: CASSLRLNTGELFF.

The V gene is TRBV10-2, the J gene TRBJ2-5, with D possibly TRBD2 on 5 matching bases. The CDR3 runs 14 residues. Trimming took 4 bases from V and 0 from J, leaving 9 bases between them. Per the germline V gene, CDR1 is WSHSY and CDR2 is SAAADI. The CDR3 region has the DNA TGCGCCAGCAGTGCATCTAGCTACCAAGAGACCCAGTACTTC. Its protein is CASSASSYQETQYF.

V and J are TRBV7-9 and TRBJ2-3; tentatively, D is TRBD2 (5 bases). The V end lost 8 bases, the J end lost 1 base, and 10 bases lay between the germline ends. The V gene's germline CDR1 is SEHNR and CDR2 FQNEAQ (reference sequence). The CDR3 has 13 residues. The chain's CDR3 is CASSAVGTDTQYF. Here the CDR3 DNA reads TGTGCCAGCTCAGCGGTCGGCACAGATACGCAGTATTTT.

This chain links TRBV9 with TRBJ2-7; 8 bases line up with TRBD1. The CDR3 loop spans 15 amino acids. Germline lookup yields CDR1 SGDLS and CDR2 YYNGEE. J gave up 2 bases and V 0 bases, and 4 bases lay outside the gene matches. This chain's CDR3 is CASSVEGTGAYEQYF. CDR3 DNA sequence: TGTGCCAGCAGCGTAGAAGGGACAGGAGCCTACGAGCAGTACTTC.

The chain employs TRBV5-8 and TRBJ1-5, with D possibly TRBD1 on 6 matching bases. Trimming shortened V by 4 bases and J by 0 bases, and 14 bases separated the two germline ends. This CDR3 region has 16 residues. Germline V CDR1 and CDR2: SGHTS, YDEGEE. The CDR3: CASSPRIGGSNQPQHF. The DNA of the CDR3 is TGTGCCAGCAGCCCTCGGATAGGGGGTAGCAATCAGCCCCAGCATTTT.

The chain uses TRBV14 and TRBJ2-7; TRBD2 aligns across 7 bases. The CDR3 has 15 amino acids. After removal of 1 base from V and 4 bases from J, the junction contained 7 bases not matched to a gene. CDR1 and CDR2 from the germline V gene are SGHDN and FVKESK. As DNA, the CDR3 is TGTGCCAGCAGCCAAGCAGGGACTATTTTATACGAGCAGTACTTC. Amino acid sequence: CASSQAGTILYEQYF.

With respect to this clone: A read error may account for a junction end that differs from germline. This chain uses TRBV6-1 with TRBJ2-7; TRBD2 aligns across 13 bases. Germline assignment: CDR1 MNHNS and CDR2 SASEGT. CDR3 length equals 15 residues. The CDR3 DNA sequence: TGTGCCAGCAGTTCCGTCTCACTAGCGGGAGGGCCTTCTGACTTC. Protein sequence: CASSSVSLAGGPSDF.

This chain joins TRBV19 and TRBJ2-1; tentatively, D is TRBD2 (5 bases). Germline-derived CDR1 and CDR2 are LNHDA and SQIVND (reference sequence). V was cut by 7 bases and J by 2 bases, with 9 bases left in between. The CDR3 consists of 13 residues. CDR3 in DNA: TGTGCCAGTAAGTCCGGGACCTACAATGAGCAGTTCTTC. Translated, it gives CASKSGTYNEQFF.

The DNA for the CDR3 is TGTGCCAGCAGCTTACAGGGACAGGGGTCCTACGAGCAGTACTTC. Translation: CASSLQGQGSYEQYF. The chain links TRBV7-3 to TRBJ2-7; TRBD1 agrees at 10 bases. Germline lookup yields CDR1 SGHTA and CDR2 FQGTGA. J was trimmed by 1 base and V by 2 bases; bases with no gene match: 2. The CDR3 totals 15 residues.